This T cell receptor beta chain came from a study of shared clonotypes between healthy human individuals. Overall study: A couple of women and a few men aged 18 to 49 made up the donors. Each donor contributed plates that comprised three CD4 naive, three CD4 memory, two CD8 naive and one CD8 memory. Broader study findings: Sharing across four donors was seen in 4% to 5% of naive CD4 clonotypes. Expectations were that clonotype sharing among donors would be affected by sequencing depth.

In the naive CD8 group, cells lacked CD45RO and were positively selected for CCR7, so terminally differentiated effector memory CD45RA+ cells were left out. As to this clone: Its antigen remains unknown.

Profiled with immunoSEQ multiplex PCR; TCRdb holds only in-frame clones, not every one. Of approximately 2,200,000 clones listed, about 93% are singletons. V was cut by 5 bases and J by 2 bases, with 16 bases left in between. CDR1 SEHNR and CDR2 FQNEAQ come from the germline V gene (reference sequence). This CDR3 contains 16 residues. The chain recombines TRBV7-9 with TRBJ1-3; unclear D gene. The receptor was derived from a man aged 18 to 29 in good health. Some clones in this sample may be carry-over from other donors' samples. Source material: naive CD8+ T cells from PBMCs. The CDR3 nucleotides read TGTGCCAGCAGCCAACGCGGGCAGGACGCTGGAAACACCATATATTTT. This codes for CASSQRGQDAGNTIYF.